This TCR beta chain was recorded in a study of blood T cells in healthy people across ages. This clonotype was counted between two and nine times. Its antigen is unknown. V shed 4 bases and J 4 bases; nucleotides not matched to a gene: 12. The CDR3 loop spans 18 amino acids. General study results and limits: PBMCs left unsorted prevented a conclusive naive versus antigen-experienced comparison. Diversity of TCR beta correlated strongly with naive T cell percentage.

Donors were systemically healthy Caucasian individuals from Russia aged roughly 6 to 100 years. Staff drew approximately 9.1 milliliters of peripheral blood from each donor. A second roughly 6 to 12 cycle PCR used barcoded and J-beta primers. TCRdb recomputed calls from the 5' RACE reads with MiXCR, one row per CDR3 protein. There are 1.5 million to 2 million distinct CDR3 sequences in the sample; approximately 40% occur only once, and 23% lies in the top ten. Sequencing was performed on blood. The chain couples TRBV12-3 or TRBV12-4 to TRBJ2-6; 8 bases are shared with TRBD1. This clonotype was sampled from a human donor in good health. The CDR3 region is CASSSHTGTGSGANVLTF. In DNA, the CDR3 is TGTGCCAGCAGTTCCCATACCGGGACAGGTTCAGGGGCCAACGTCCTGACTTTC.